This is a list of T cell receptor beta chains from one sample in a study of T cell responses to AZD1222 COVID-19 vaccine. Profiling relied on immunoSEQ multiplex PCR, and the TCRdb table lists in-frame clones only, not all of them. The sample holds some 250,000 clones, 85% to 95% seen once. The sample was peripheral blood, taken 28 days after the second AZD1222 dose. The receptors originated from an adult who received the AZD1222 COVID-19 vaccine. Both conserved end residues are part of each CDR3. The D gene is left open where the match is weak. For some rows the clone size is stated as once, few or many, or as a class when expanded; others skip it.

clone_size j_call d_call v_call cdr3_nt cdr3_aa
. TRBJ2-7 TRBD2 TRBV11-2 TGTGCCAGCAGCTTAGGATTTAGCGGGAGCAGTCGAGAGCAGTACTTC CASSLGFSGSSREQYF
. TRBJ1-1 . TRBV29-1 TGCAGCGTTGAAGCAGCCATGAACACTGAAGCTTTCTTT CSVEAAMNTEAFF
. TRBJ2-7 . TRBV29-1 TGCAGCGTTCTAGCAGGGAGCAACGAGCAGTACTTC CSVLAGSNEQYF
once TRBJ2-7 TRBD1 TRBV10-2 TGCGCCAGCAGTCCGGACAGGGGGTTCTACGAGCAGTACTTC CASSPDRGFYEQYF
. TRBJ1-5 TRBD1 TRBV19 TGTGCCAGTCTACAGGGGAGTAGCAATCAGCCCCAGCATTTT CASLQGSSNQPQHF
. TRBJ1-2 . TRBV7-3 TGTGCCAGCAGCTTAACGGACAGCCTCCCGGGTGGCTACACCTTC CASSLTDSLPGGYTF
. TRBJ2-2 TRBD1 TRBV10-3 TGTGCCATCAGCCGGGACAGAATGAACACCGGGGAGCTGTTTTTT CAISRDRMNTGELFF
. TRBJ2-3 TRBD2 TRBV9 TGTGCCAGCAGCGTAGGGACTAGCGGCACAGATACGCAGTATTTT CASSVGTSGTDTQYF
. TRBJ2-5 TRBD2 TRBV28 TGTGCCAGCAGTGTAGCGGGTAAGGGGCAAGAGACCCAGTACTTC CASSVAGKGQETQYF
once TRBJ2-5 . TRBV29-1 TGCAGCGTTGAAGGCAGTATACAAGAGACCCAGTACTTC CSVEGSIQETQYF
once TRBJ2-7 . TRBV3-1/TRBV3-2 TGTGCCAGCAGCCAAGCCGGGGGAGTGTACGAGCAGTACTTC CASSQAGGVYEQYF
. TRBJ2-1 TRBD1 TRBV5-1 TGCGCCAGCAGCCAGGGACAGGGGTCCCACAATGAGCAGTTCTTC CASSQGQGSHNEQFF
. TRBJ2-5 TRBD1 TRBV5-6 TGTGCCAGCAGTTTTCCGGGACAGGGCCATGAGACCCAGTACTTC CASSFPGQGHETQYF
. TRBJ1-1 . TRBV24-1 TGTGCCACCAGTGATTCCCGGACGGGGAACACTGAAGCTTTCTTT CATSDSRTGNTEAFF
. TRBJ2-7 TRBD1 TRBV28 TGTGCCAGCAGTACCCCGGGACAGGGAAACGAGCAGTACTTC CASSTPGQGNEQYF
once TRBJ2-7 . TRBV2 TGTGCCAGCAGCCCCTCGGTCCTCGCGGTATCCGACGAGCAGTACTTC CASSPSVLAVSDEQYF
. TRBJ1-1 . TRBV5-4 TGTGCCAGCAGCTCTGTTCCAGGCGGGAACACTGAAGCTTTCTTT CASSSVPGGNTEAFF
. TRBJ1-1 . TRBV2 TGTGCCAGCAGTGAACGGGGTCAGACAGCGAACACTGAAGCTTTCTTT CASSERGQTANTEAFF
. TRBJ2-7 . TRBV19 TGTGCCAGTAGTATAGATTCGTGGGGGTCCTACGAGCAGTACTTC CASSIDSWGSYEQYF
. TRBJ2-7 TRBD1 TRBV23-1 TGCGCCAGCAGTCAATCGAGACAGGGGCTGGGCGAGCAGTACTTC CASSQSRQGLGEQYF
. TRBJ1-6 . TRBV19 TGTGCCAGTAGTCAATCACTGACACCCCTCCACTTT CASSQSLTPLHF
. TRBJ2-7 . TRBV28 TGTGCCAGCGCCCCCGGGGGCCTCTCCTACGAGCAGTACTTC CASAPGGLSYEQYF